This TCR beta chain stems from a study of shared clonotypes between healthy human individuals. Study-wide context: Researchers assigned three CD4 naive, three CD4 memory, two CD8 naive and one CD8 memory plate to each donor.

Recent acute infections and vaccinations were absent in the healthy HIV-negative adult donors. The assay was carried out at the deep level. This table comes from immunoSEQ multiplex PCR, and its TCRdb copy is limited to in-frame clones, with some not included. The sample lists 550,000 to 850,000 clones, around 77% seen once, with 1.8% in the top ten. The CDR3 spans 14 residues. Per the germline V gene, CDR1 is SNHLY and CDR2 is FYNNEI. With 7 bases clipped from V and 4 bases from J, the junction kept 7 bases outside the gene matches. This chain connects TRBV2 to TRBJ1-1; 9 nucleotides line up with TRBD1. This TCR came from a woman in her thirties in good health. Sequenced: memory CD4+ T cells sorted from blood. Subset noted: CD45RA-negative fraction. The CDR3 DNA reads TGTGCCAGCATAACAACAGGGGGCTTCACTGAAGCTTTCTTT. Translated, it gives CASITTGGFTEAFF.